These 7 T cell receptor beta chains originate from one sample sequenced in a study of breast tumors, draining lymph nodes, adjacent tissues. A single record per CDR3 protein comes from TCRdb applying MiXCR to the multiplex PCR reads. The table records 80,000 to 130,000 distinct CDR3 sequences, around 20% of them present only once. Axillary draining lymph nodes of breast cancer patients supplied the node samples. The material sequenced was axillary lymph node tissue. These TCRs come from a female donor with breast cancer. Some clones in this sample may be carry-over from other donors' samples.

This clonotype was found many times. The V gene is TRBV5-1, the J gene TRBJ1-2, with 9 nucleotides matching TRBD1. Germline values: CDR1 SGHRS, CDR2 YFSETQ. After removal of 2 bases from V and 2 bases from J, the junction contained 1 base not matched to a gene. This CDR3 comprises 14 residues. The CDR3 is CASSFGQGNYGYTF. The DNA for the CDR3 is TGCGCCAGCAGCTTCGGACAGGGGAACTATGGCTACACCTTC.

This clonotype showed up many times. The CDR3 DNA follows: TGTGCCAGCTCCACAGGGTACGAGCAGTACTTC. Translation: CASSTGYEQYF. The chain recombines TRBV2 with TRBJ2-7; tentative D call: TRBD1 (6 bases). This CDR3 contains 11 residues. V was shortened by 8 bases and J by 4 bases, with 9 bases between the two germline ends. Looked up from germline, CDR1 is SNHLY and CDR2 is FYNNEI.

This clonotype was seen ten or more times. The V and J genes are TRBV13 and TRBJ2-7, with TRBD2 matching 13 bases. Unmatched junction bases numbered 4, after V lost 1 base and J lost 7 bases. The CDR3 is 15 residues long. Looked up from germline, CDR1 is PRHDT and CDR2 is FYEKMQ (reference sequence). The CDR3 loop reads CASSLVGLAGVEQYF. The CDR3 coding sequence is TGTGCCAGCAGCTTAGTTGGACTAGCGGGAGTGGAGCAGTACTTC.

This clonotype was counted at least ten times. V is TRBV11-2 and J is TRBJ2-1; TRBD2 aligns across 10 bases. V shed 5 bases, J shed 2 bases, and the junction held 9 bases outside the gene matches. In germline, CDR1 is SGHAT, CDR2 FQNNGV. CDR3 length: 17 amino acids. The CDR3 DNA sequence: TGTGCCAGCAGCCCCTTCCTTACTAGCGGGACCTACAATGAGCAGTTCTTC. Encoded protein: CASSPFLTSGTYNEQFF.

This clonotype was seen a few times. The gene calls are TRBV27 and TRBJ1-5; D is undetermined. Trimming removed 2 bases from V and 0 bases from J, with 11 bases in between. The CDR3 runs 16 residues. Germline V gives CDR1 MNHEY, CDR2 SMNVEV (reference sequence). The CDR3: CASSLEGFHSNQPQHF. The CDR3 DNA follows: TGTGCCAGCAGTTTAGAGGGTTTTCATAGCAATCAGCCCCAGCATTTT.

This clonotype was seen many times. The chain uses TRBV5-1 and TRBJ2-7; unclear D gene. V lost 1 base to trimming and J lost 3 bases, with 11 bases between them. Germline V gene lookup returns CDR1 SGHRS and CDR2 YFSETQ. The CDR3 loop spans 14 amino acids. The CDR3 spells CASSLNIGGYEQYF. The DNA of the CDR3 is TGCGCCAGCAGCTTGAATATTGGTGGCTACGAGCAGTACTTC.

With regard to this clonotype: Possible read error: a much larger clone is one base away. The rearrangement joins TRBV20-1 to TRBJ2-2, with D possibly TRBD2 on 5 matching bases. Per germline, CDR1 DFQATT and CDR2 SNEGSKA (reference sequence). CDR3 length equals 12 residues. CDR3 loop: CSASRLTGELLF. The CDR3 DNA reads TGCAGTGCTAGCAGACTTACCGGGGAGCTGCTTTTT.